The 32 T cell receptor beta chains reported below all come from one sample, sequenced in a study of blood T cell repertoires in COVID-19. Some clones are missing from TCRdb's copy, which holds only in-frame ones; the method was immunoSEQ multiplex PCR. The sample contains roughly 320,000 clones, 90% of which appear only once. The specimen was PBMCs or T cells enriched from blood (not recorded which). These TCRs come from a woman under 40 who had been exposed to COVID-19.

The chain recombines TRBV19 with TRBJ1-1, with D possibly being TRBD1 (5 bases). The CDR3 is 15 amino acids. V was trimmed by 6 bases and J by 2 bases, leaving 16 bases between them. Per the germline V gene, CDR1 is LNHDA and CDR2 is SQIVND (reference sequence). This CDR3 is CASRGRGKDNTEAFF. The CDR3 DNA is TGTGCCAGTAGGGGGCGGGGGAAAGATAACACTGAAGCTTTCTTT. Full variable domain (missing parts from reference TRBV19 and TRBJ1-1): DGGITQSPKYLFRKEGQNVTLSCEQNLNHDAMYWYRQDPGQGLRLIYYSQIVNDFQKGDIAEGYSVSREKKESFPLTVTSAQKNPTAFYLCASRGRGKDNTEAFFGQGTRLTVV.

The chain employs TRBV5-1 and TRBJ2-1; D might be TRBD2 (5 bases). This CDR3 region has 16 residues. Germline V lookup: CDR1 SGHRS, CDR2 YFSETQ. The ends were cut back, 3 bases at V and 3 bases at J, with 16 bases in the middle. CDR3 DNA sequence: TGCGCCAGCAGCTCCGTTGGAGGCAGCCACTACAATGAGCAGTTCTTC. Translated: CASSSVGGSHYNEQFF.

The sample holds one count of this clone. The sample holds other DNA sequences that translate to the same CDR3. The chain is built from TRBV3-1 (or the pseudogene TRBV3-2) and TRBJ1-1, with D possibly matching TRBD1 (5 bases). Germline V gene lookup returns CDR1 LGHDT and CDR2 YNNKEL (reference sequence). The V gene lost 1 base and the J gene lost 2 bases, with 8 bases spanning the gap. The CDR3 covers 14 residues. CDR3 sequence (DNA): TGTGCCAGCAGCCAAGTTAGGGGCAACACTGAAGCTTTCTTT. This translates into CASSQVRGNTEAFF.

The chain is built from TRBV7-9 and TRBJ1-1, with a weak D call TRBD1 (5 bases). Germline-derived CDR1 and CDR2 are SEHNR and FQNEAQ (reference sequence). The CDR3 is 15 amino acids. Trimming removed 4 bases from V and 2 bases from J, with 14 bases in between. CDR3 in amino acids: CASSSQAGFNTEAFF. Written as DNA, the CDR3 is TGTGCCAGCAGCTCACAGGCCGGATTTAACACTGAAGCTTTCTTT.

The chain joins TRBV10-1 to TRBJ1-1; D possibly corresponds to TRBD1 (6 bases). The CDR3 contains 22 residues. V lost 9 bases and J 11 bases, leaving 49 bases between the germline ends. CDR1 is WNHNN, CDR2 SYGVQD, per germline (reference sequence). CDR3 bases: TGCGCCAGTACGGTACGGGGTACTAAGAAGTTCGCTAAGAATGGGGGACATATAGGCGCTTTCTTT. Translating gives CASTVRGTKKFAKNGGHIGAFF.

The CDR3 sequence is CASSDRDSLKLNTYNEQFF. The CDR3 DNA follows: TGTGCCAGCAGCGACCGGGACAGCCTTAAATTAAATACCTACAATGAGCAGTTCTTC. The genes are TRBV9 and TRBJ2-1; 7 bases fit TRBD1. CDR1 is SGDLS and CDR2 is YYNGEE in the germline V gene. The CDR3 extends over 19 amino acids. The trim removed 3 bases at V and 2 bases at J, leaving 17 bases unmatched.

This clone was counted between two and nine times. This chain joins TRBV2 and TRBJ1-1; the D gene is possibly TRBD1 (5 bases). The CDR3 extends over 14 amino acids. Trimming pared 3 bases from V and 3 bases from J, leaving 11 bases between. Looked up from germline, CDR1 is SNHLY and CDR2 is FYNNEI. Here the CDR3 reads CASSDQGADTEAFF. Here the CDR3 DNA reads TGTGCCAGCAGTGATCAGGGTGCGGACACTGAAGCTTTCTTT.

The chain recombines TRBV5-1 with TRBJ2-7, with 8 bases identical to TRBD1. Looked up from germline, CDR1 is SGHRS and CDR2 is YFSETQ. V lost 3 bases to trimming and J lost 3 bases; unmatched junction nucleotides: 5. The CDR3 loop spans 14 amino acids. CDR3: CASSSQGAFYEQYF. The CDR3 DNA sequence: TGCGCCAGCAGCTCGCAGGGGGCCTTCTACGAGCAGTACTTC.

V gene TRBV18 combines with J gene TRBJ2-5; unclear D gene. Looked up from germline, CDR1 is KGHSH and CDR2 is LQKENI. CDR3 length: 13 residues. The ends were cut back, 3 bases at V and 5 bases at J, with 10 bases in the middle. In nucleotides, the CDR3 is TGTGCCAGCTCACCCCTCGCCGGGGAGACCCAGTACTTC. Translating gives CASSPLAGETQYF.

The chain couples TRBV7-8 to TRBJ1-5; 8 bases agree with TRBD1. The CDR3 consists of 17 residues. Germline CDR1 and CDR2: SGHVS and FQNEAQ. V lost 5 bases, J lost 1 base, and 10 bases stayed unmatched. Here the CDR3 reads CASSTRGTGTSNQPQHF. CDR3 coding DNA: TGTGCCAGCAGCACAAGAGGGACAGGAACGAGCAATCAGCCCCAGCATTTT.

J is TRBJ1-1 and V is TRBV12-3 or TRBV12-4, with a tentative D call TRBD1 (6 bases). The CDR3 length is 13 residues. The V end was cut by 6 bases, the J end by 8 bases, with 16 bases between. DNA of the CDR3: TGTGCCAGCAGGGGTCCGGGGGGCCGGGAAGCTTTCTTT. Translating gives CASRGPGGREAFF.

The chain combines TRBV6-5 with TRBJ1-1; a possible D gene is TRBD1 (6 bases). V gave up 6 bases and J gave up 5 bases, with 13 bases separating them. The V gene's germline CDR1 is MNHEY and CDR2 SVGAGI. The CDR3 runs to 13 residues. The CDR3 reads CASSLTGQTEAFF. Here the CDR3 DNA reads TGTGCCAGCAGCCTAACAGGGCAAACTGAAGCTTTCTTT.

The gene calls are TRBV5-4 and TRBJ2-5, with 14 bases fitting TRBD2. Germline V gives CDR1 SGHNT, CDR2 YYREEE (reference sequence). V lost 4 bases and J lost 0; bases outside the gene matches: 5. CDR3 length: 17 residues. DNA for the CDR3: TGTGCCAGCAGCGGAGGACTAGCGGGGGGTTACCAAGAGACCCAGTACTTC. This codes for CASSGGLAGGYQETQYF.

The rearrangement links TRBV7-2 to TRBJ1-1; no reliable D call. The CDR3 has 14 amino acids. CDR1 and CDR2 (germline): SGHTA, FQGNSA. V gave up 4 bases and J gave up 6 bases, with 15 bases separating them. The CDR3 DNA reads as TGTGCCAGCAGCTCCCGGAGATCTGGCCCTGAAGCTTTCTTT. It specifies CASSSRRSGPEAFF.

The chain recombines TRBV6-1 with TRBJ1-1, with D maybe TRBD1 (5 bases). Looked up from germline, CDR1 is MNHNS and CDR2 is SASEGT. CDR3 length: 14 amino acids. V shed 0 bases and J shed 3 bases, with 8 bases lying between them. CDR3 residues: CASSEAGADTEAFF. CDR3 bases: TGTGCCAGCAGTGAAGCAGGGGCAGACACTGAAGCTTTCTTT.

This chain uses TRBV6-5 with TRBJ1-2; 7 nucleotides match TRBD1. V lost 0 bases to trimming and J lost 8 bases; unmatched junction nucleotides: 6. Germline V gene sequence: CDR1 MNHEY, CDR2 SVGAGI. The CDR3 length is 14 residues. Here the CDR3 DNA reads TGTGCCAGCAGTTACTCGACAGGGCGTGGCGGCTACACCTTC. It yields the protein CASSYSTGRGGYTF.

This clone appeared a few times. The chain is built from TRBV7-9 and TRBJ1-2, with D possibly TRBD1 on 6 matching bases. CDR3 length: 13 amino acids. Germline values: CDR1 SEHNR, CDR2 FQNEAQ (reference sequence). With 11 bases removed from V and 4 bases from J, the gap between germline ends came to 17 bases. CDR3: CAEAVDSAYGYTF. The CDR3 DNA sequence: TGTGCCGAAGCAGTGGACAGCGCCTATGGCTACACCTTC.

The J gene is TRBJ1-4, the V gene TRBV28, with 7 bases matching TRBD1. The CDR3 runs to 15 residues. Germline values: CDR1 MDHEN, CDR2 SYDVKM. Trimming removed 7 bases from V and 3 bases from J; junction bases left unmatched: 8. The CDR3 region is CASNTLGGPNEKLFF. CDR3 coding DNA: TGTGCCAGCAATACTTTAGGGGGCCCTAATGAAAAACTGTTTTTT.

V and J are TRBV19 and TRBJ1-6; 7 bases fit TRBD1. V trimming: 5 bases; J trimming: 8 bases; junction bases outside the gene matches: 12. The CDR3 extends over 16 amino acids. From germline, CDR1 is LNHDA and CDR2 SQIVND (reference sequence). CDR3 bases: TGTGCCAGTAGTTCCCAGACAGGGTCAAGAGATTCACCCCTCCACTTT. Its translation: CASSSQTGSRDSPLHF.

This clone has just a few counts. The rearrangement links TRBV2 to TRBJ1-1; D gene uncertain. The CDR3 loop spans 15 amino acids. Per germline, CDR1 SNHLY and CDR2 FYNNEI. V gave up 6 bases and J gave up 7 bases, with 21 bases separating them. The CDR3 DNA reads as TGTGCCAGCAGCGTATTCGAGTTAGCTTCGGGTGAAGCTTTCTTT. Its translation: CASSVFELASGEAFF.

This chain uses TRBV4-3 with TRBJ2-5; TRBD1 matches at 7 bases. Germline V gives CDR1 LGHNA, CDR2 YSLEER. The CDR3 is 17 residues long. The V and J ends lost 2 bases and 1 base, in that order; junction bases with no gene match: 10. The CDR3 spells CASSQFPGQELQETQYF. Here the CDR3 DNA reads TGCGCCAGCAGCCAATTCCCCGGACAGGAACTCCAAGAGACCCAGTACTTC.

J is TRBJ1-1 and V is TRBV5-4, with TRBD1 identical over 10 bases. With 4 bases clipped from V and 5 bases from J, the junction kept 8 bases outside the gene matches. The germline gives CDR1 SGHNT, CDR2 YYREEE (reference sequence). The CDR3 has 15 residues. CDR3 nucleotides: TGTGCCAGCAGCCAGCGGGACAGGGGAGGTACTGAAGCTTTCTTT. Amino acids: CASSQRDRGGTEAFF.

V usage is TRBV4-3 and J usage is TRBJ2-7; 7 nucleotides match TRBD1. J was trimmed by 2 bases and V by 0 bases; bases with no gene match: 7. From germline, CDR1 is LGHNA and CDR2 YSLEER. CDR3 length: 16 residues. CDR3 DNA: TGCGCCAGCAGCCAAGAGCCGATGGGACAGACCTACGAGCAGTACTTC. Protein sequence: CASSQEPMGQTYEQYF.

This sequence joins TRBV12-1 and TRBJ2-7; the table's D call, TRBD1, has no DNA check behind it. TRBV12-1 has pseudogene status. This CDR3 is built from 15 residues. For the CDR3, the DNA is TGTGCCAGCAGCAGGCCCGGGACAGGGGATTACGAGCAGTACTTC. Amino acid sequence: CASSRPGTGDYEQYF.

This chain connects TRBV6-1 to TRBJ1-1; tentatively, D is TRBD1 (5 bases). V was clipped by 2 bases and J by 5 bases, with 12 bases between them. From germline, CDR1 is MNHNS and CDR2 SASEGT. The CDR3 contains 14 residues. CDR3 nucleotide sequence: TGTGCCAGCAGTGAACTGCGGGGGGTTACTGAAGCTTTCTTT. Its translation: CASSELRGVTEAFF.

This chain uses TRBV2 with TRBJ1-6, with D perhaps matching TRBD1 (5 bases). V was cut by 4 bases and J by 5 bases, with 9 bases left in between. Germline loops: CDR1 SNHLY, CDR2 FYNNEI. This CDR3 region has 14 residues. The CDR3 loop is CASSVAGNNSPLHF. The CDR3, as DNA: TGTGCCAGCAGTGTGGCAGGGAATAATTCACCCCTCCACTTT.

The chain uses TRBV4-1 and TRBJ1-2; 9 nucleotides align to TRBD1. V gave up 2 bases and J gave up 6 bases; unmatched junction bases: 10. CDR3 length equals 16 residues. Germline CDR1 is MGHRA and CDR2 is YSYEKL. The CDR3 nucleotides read TGCGCCAGCAGCCAAAGTTCACGGACAGGGGAGAATGGCTACACCTTC. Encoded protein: CASSQSSRTGENGYTF.

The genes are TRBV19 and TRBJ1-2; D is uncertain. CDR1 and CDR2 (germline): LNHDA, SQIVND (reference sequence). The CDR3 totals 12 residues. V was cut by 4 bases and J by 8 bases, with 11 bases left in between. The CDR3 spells CASSRAGNGYTF. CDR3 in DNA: TGTGCCAGTAGTAGGGCAGGTAACGGCTACACCTTC.

The DNA of the CDR3 is TGTGCCAGCAGCCCCAAAGCGGGGGCTACCTACGAGCAGTACTTC. It translates to CASSPKAGATYEQYF. This chain joins TRBV7-3 and TRBJ2-7; 8 nucleotides match TRBD2. CDR1 SGHTA and CDR2 FQGTGA come from the germline V gene. Unmatched junction bases numbered 8, after V lost 5 bases and J lost 2 bases. This CDR3 contains 15 residues. Full variable domain (outside the CDR3, taken from reference TRBV7-3 and TRBJ2-7): GAGVSQTPSNKVTEKGKYVELRCDPISGHTALYWYRQSLGQGPEFLIYFQGTGAADDSGLPNDRFFAVRPEGSVSTLKIQRTERGDSAVYLCASSPKAGATYEQYFGPGTRLTVT.

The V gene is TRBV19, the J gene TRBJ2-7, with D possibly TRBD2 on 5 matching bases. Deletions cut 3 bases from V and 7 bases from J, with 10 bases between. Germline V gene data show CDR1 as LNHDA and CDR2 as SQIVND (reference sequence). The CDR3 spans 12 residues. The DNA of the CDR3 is TGTGCCAGTAGTATTAAGACGGGAGAGCAGTACTTC. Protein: CASSIKTGEQYF.

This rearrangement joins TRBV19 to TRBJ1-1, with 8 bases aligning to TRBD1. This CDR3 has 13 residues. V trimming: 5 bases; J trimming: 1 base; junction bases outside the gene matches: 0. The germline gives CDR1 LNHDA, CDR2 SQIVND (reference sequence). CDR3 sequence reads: CASSDRGNTEAFF. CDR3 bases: TGTGCCAGTAGTGACAGGGGGAACACTGAAGCTTTCTTT.

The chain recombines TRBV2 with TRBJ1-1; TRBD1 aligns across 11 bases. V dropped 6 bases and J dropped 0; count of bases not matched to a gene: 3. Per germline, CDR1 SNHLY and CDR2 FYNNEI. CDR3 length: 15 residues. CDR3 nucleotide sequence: TGTGCCAGCAGGTGGGACAGGGGGATGAACACTGAAGCTTTCTTT. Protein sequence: CASRWDRGMNTEAFF. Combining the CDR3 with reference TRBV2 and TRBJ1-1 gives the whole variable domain EPEVTQTPSHQVTQMGQEVILRCVPISNHLYFYWYRQILGQKVEFLVSFYNNEISEKSEIFDDQFSVERPDGSNFTLKIRSTKLEDSAMYFCASRWDRGMNTEAFFGQGTRLTVV.